This entry is about one T cell receptor (beta chain). The CDR3 is 15 amino acids. The data derive from a study of CD8 T cells in ankylosing spondylitis. MiXCR was run by TCRdb on the 5' RACE reads, yielding one entry per CDR3 protein. The table includes 200,000 to 250,000 distinct CDR3 sequences, about 26% detected once. Sequenced input: blood, either unsorted or a sorted T cell fraction (not recorded which). The sequence was obtained from a male donor with ankylosing spondylitis or in good health (not recorded which). This sequence joins TRBV21-1 and TRBJ2-7; TRBD1, the D gene given by the table, was not confirmed from the DNA. TRBV21-1 is marked as a pseudogene. The CDR3: CASSKSRGGSYEQYF. The CDR3 coding sequence is TGTGCCAGCAGCAAAAGCAGGGGTGGCTCCTACGAGCAGTACTTC.